This TCR beta chain appears in the sequencing data of a study of cytomegalovirus exposure and HLA in healthy donors. Whole-study findings and limits: Based on reports, TCR beta sequences accurately predicted HLA-A and HLA-B alleles for most subjects. Indistinguishable V segments, including TRBV6-2 and TRBV6-3, were excluded. The classifier, whose performance was assessed in both the original and validation cohorts, reportedly diagnosed cytomegalovirus status with high specificity and sensitivity.

Use of 60 Vbeta and 13 Jbeta primers characterized the PCR. Only in-frame clones appear in the TCRdb table, and some are missing; sequencing was by immunoSEQ multiplex PCR. The table lists some 110,000 clones, with under 7% in the top ten. For this clone: No antigen is known for it.

The donors were healthy bone marrow donors. The germline CDR1 and CDR2 sequences are MNHEY and SMNVEV (reference sequence). V lost 3 bases, J lost 5 bases, and 11 bases stayed unmatched. The CDR3 is 17 amino acids. The receptor was derived from a man in his forties in good health and CMV-seropositive. Sequenced sample: PBMCs. The chain employs TRBV27 and TRBJ2-3; the match to TRBD2 covers 10 bases. The CDR3 loop is CASSFPSLAGVGDTQYF. CDR3 coding DNA: TGTGCCAGCAGTTTCCCCTCCCTAGCGGGAGTAGGAGATACGCAGTATTTT.